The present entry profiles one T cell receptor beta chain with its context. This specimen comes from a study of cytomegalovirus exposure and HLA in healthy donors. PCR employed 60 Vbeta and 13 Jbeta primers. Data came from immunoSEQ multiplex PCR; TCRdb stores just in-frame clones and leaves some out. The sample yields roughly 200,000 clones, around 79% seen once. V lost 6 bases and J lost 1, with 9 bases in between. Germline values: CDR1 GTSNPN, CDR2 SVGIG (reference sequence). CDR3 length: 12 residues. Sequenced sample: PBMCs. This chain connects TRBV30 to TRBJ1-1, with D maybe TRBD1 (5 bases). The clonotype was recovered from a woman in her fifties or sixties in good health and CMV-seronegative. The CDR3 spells CACRQRNTEAFF. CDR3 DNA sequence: TGTGCCTGCCGACAGAGGAACACTGAAGCTTTCTTT.